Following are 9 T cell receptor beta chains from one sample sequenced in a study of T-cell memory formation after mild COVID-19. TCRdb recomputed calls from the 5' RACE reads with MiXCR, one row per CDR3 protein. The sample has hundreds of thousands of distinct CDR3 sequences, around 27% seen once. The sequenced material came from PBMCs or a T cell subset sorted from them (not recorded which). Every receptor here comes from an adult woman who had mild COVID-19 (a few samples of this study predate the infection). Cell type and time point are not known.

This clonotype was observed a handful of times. The CDR3 DNA reads TGTGCCAGCAGGAGCGGCAATGAGCAGTTCTTC. It is translated as CASRSGNEQFF. The V call is TRBV2, the J call TRBJ2-1, with D perhaps TRBD2 (5 bases). Germline assignment: CDR1 SNHLY and CDR2 FYNNEI. The CDR3 is 11 residues long. V was cut by 6 bases and J by 6 bases, with 6 bases left in between.

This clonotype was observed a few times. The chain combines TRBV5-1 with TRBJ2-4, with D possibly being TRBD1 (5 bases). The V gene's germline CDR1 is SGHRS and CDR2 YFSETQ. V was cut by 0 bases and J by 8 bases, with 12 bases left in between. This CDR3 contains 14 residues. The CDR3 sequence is CASSLGQGWDIQYF. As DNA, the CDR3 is TGCGCCAGCAGCTTGGGTCAGGGTTGGGACATTCAGTACTTC.

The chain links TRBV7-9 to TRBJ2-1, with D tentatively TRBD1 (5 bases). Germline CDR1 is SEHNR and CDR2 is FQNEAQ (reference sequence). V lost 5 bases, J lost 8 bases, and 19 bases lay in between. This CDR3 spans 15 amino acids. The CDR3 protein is CASSVRVPRGDEQFF. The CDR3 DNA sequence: TGTGCCAGCAGCGTCCGGGTCCCAAGGGGCGATGAGCAGTTCTTC.

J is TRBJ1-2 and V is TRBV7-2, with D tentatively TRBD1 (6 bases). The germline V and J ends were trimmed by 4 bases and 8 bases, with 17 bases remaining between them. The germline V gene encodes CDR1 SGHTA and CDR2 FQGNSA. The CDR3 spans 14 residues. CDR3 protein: CASSYTRGAEGYTF. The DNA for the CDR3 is TGTGCCAGCAGCTACACCCGGGGGGCGGAGGGCTACACCTTC.

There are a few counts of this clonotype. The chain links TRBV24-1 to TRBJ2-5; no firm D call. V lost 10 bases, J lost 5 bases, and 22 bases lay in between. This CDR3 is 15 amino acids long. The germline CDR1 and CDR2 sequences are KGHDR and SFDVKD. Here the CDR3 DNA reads TGTGCCACATCCGCAGTGTTCGGCTCCCTTGAGACCCAGTACTTC. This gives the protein CATSAVFGSLETQYF.

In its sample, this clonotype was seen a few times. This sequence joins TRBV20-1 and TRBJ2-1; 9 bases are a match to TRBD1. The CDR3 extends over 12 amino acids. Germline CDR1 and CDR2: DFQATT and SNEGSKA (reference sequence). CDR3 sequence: CARDRAYNEQFF. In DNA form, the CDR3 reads TGCGCAAGGGACAGGGCGTACAATGAGCAGTTCTTC.

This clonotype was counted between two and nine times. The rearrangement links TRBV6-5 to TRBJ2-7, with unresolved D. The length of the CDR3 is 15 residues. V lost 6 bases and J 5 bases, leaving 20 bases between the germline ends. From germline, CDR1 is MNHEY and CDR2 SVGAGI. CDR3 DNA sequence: TGTGCCAGCAGCCCGCTTAAGATAGCTGGCCACGAGCAGTACTTC. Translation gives CASSPLKIAGHEQYF.

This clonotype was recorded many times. The CDR3 spells CATSRQGPYNEQFF. The CDR3 DNA reads as TGTGCCACCAGTCGACAGGGCCCCTACAATGAGCAGTTCTTC. The chain combines TRBV24-1 with TRBJ2-1, with TRBD1 matching 7 bases. Trimming cost V 6 bases and J 2 bases; bases outside gene matches: 3. CDR1 and CDR2 from the germline V gene are KGHDR and SFDVKD. The CDR3 contains 14 residues.

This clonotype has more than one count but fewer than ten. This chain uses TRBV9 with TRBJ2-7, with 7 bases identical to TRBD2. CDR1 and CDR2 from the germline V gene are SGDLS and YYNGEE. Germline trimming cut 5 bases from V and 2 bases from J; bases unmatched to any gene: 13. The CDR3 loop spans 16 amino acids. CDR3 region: CASSPHLAGSTYEQYF. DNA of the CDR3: TGTGCCAGCAGTCCTCATTTAGCGGGCTCGACCTACGAGCAGTACTTC.